A selection of T cell receptor beta chains follows, all from one sample in a study of cytotoxic CD8 clonotypes in ibrutinib-treated CLL. Method: immunoSEQ multiplex PCR; TCRdb's copy keeps in-frame clones and lacks some. This sample yields 250,000 to 350,000 clones, of which 76% are seen a single time; roughly 6% belongs to the top ten. The sample consisted of PBMCs, taken at disease progression, from a patient treated with ibrutinib. The receptors derive from a human donor with chronic lymphocytic leukemia. Each CDR3 is given without its conserved first and last residue. Some rows mark clone size as missing; the rest say once, few, many or name a class of expanded clone.

clone_size	v_call	j_call	cdr3_aa
.	TRBV2	TRBJ2-7	ASRPSYEQY
.	TRBV11-3	TRBJ2-2	ASSLTSGELF
once	TRBV7-9	TRBJ2-1	ASSLARLAGEDEQF
few	TRBV7-3	TRBJ2-2	ASSHSSGRGTGELF
.	TRBV13	TRBJ2-3	ASSGTRPTDTQY
.	TRBV7-2	TRBJ1-2	ASSWDSLNYGYT
.	TRBV5-1	TRBJ1-4	ASSPLEDATNEKLF
.	TRBV9	TRBJ2-6	ASSPDISGANVLT
once	TRBV2	TRBJ2-7	ASSETPSGPTYEQY
once	TRBV6-5	TRBJ2-5	AGGQGGQETQY
.	TRBV9	TRBJ2-7	ASSVGRGSYEQY
.	TRBV5-8	TRBJ2-7	ASSPRDRGSYYEQY
.	TRBV19	TRBJ2-3	ASSPEGLDTQY
.	TRBV19	TRBJ2-1	ASSIDLSNEQF
.	TRBV9	TRBJ1-2	ASSVAGGIYGYT
.	TRBV5-1	TRBJ2-7	ASSLVTPRADEQY
once	TRBV5-4	TRBJ1-3	ASWPGTGIGSGNTIY
.	TRBV30	TRBJ2-2	AWSVMNTGELF
.	TRBV27	TRBJ1-6	ASSLKQGTLINSPLH
few	TRBV14	TRBJ2-5	ASSPGTEQETQY
few	TRBV7-2	TRBJ2-7	ASSLEGGAYEQY
.	TRBV6-5	TRBJ2-2	ASSYSGFGELF
.	TRBV14	TRBJ2-7	ASSQDMGTGYEQY
few	TRBV19	TRBJ1-2	ASNKKGWVGYT
.	TRBV5-6	TRBJ2-3	ASSPTGASTDTQY
.	TRBV27	TRBJ2-7	ASSLLGPGRTYEQY
.	TRBV6-1	TRBJ1-1	ASREYRGRTEAF